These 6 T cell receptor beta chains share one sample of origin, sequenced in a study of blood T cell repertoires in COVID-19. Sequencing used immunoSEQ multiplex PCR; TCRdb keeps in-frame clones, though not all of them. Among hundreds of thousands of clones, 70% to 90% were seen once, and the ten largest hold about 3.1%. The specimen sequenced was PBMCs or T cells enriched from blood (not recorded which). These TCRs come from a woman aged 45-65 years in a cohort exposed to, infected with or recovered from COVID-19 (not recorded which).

The chain's CDR3 is CASSQDLLRLTNEKLFF. The CDR3 DNA reads as TGCGCCAGCAGCCAAGATCTACTCAGACTAACGAATGAAAAACTGTTTTTT. The J gene is TRBJ1-4, the V gene TRBV4-3; D is unclear. This CDR3 has 17 amino acids. The germline V gene encodes CDR1 LGHNA and CDR2 YSLEER. Trimming left V 0 bases short and J 5 bases short, with 16 bases between.

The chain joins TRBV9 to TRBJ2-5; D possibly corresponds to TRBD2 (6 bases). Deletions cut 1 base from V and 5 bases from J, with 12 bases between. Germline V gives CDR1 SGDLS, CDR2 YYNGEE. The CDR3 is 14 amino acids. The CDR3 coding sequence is TGTGCCAGCAGCGTAAACATTCGGGGGGAGACCCAGTACTTC. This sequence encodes CASSVNIRGETQYF.

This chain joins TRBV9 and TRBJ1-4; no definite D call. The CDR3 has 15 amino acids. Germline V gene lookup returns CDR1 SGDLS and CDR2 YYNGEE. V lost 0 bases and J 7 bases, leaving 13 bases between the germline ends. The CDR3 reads CASSVDGQEVEKLFF. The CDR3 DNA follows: TGTGCCAGCAGCGTAGATGGGCAGGAGGTTGAAAAACTGTTTTTT.

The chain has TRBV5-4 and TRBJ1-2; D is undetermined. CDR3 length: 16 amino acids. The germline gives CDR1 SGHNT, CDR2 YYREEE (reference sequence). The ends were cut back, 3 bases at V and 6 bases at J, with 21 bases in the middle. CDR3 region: CASSSNTYPGKDGYTF. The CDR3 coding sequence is TGTGCCAGCAGCTCAAACACGTACCCGGGGAAGGATGGCTACACCTTC.

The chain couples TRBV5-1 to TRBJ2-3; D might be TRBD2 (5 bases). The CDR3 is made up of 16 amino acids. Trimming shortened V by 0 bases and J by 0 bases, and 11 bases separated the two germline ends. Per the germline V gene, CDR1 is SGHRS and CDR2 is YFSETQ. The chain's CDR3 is CASSLAFRTSTDTQYF. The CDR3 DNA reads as TGCGCCAGCAGCTTGGCTTTCCGGACTAGCACAGATACGCAGTATTTT.

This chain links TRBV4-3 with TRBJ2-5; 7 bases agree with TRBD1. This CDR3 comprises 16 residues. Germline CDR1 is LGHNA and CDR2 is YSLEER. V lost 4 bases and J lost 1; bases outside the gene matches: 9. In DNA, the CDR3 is TGCGCCAGCAGCCGGTCGACAGGGATGTTCCAAGAGACCCAGTACTTC. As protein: CASSRSTGMFQETQYF.